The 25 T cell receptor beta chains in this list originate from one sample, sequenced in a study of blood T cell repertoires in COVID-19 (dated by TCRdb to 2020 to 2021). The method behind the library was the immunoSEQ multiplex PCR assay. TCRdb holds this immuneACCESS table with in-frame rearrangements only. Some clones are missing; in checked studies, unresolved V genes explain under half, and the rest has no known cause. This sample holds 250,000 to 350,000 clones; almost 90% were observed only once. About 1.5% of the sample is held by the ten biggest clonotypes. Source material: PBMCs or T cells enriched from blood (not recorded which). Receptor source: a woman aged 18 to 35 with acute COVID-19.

The CDR3 DNA reads TGCGCCAGCAGTGAGTCCCAGCGGAGCCCCACAGATACGCAGTATTTT. It yields the protein CASSESQRSPTDTQYF. The rearrangement uses TRBV10-2 and TRBJ2-3; a weak D match, TRBD2 (5 bases). This CDR3 is 16 amino acids long. Germline CDR1 is WSHSY and CDR2 is SAAADI. Trimming removed 0 bases at V and 2 bases at J, with 12 bases between.

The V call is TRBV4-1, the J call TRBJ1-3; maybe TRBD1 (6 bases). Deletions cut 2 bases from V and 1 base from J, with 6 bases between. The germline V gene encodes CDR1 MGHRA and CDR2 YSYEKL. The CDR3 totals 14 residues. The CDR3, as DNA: TGCGCCAGCAGCCAAACAGGGTCTGGAAACACCATATATTTT. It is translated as CASSQTGSGNTIYF.

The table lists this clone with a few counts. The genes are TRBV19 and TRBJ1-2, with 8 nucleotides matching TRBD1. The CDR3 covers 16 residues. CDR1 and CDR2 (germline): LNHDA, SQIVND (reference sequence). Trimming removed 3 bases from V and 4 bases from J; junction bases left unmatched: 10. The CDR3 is CASSILRDRSLYGYTF. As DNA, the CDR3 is TGTGCCAGTAGTATCTTACGGGACAGGAGTCTCTATGGCTACACCTTC.

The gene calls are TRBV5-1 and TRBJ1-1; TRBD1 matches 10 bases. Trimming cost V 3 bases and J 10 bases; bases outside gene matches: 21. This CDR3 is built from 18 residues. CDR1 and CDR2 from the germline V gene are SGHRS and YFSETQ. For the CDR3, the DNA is TGCGCCAGCAGCTCAACTCTTCGACAGGGGGCATCGTTCTTGGGAGCTTTCTTT. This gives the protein CASSSTLRQGASFLGAFF.

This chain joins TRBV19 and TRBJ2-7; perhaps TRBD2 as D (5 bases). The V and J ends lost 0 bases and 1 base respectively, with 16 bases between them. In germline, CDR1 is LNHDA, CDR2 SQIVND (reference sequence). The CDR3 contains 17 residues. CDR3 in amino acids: CASSIDLETSGSYEQYF. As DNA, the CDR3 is TGTGCCAGTAGTATAGATCTAGAGACAAGCGGTTCCTACGAGCAGTACTTC.

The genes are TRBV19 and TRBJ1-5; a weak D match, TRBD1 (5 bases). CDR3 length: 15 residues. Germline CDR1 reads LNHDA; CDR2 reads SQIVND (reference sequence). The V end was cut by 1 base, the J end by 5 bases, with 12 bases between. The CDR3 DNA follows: TGTGCCAGTAGTATAGGGAGACAGAACTATCAGCCCCAGCATTTT. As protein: CASSIGRQNYQPQHF.

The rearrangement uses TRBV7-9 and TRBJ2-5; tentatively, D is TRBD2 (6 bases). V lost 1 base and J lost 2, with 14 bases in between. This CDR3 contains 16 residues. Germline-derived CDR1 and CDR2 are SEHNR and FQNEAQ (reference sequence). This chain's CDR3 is CASSLGASAPQETQYF. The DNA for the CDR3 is TGTGCCAGCAGCTTAGGGGCTAGCGCGCCTCAAGAGACCCAGTACTTC.

DNA for the CDR3: TGTGCCACCAGTGATTCCGGGACAGGGGCCACTGAAGCTTTCTTT. Translation: CATSDSGTGATEAFF. The rearrangement uses TRBV24-1 and TRBJ1-1; TRBD1 matches at 10 bases. The V and J ends lost 2 bases and 4 bases, in that order; junction bases with no gene match: 3. The germline gives CDR1 KGHDR, CDR2 SFDVKD. The CDR3 is 15 residues long.

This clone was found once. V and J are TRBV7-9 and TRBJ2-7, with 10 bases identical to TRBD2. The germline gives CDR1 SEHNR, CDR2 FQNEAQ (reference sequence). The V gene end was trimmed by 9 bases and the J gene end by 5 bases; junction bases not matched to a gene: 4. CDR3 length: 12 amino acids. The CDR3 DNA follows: TGTGCCAGTACTAGCGGGATGGACGAGCAGTACTTC. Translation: CASTSGMDEQYF.

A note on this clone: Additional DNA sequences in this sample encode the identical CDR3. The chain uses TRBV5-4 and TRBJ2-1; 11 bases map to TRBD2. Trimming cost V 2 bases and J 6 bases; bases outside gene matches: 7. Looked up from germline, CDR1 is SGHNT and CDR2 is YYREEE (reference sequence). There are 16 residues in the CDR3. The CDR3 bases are TGTGCCAGCAGCTTTCTACTAGCGGGAGTGGGCAATGAGCAGTTCTTC. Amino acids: CASSFLLAGVGNEQFF.

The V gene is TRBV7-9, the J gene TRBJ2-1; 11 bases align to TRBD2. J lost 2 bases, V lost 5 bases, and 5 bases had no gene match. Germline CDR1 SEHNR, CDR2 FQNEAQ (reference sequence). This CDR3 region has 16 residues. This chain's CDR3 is CASSRTTSGTYNEQFF. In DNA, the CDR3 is TGTGCCAGCAGCCGAACGACTAGCGGGACCTACAATGAGCAGTTCTTC.

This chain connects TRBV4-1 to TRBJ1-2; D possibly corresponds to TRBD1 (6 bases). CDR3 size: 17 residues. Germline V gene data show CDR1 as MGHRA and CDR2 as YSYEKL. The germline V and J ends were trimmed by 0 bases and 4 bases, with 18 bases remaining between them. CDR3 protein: CASSQDLGASKVYGYTF. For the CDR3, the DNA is TGCGCCAGCAGCCAAGATCTGGGGGCTTCTAAAGTCTATGGCTACACCTTC.

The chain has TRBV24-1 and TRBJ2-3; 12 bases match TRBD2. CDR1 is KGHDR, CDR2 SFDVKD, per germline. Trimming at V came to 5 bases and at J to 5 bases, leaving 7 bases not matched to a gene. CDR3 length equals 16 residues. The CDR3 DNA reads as TGTGCCACCAGTGGAAGGACTAGCGGGATGGGAGATACGCAGTATTTT. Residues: CATSGRTSGMGDTQYF.

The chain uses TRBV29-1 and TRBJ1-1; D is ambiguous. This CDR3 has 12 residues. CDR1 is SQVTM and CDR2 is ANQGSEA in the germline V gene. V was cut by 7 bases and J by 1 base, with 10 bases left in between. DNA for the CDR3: TGCAGCGGCGAGAACAGGAACACTGAAGCTTTCTTT. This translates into CSGENRNTEAFF.

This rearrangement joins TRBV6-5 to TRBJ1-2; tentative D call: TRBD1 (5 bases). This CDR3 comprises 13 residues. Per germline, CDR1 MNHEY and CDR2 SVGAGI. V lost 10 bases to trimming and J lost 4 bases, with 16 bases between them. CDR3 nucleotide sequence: TGTGCCACCCGTACCGGGGGACTCTATGGCTACACCTTC. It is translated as CATRTGGLYGYTF.

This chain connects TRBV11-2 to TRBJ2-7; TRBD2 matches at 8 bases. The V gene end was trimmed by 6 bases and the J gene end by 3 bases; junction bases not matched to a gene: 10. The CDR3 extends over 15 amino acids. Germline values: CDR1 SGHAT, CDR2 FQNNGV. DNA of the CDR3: TGTGCCAGCAGAATTTCGGTAGCGGGAATCTACGAGCAGTACTTC. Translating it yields CASRISVAGIYEQYF.

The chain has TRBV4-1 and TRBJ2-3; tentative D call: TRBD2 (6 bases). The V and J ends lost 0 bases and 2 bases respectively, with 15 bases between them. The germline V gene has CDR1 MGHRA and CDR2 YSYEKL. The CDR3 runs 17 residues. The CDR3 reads CASSQDLGGINTDTQYF. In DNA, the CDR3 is TGCGCCAGCAGCCAAGATCTAGGAGGGATTAACACAGATACGCAGTATTTT.

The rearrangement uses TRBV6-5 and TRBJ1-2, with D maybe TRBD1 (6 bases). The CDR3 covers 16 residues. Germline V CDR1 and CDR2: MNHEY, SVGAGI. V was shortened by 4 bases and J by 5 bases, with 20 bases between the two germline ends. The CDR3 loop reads CASSSLGGARVYGYTF. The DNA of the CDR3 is TGTGCCAGCAGTTCCCTTGGGGGGGCCCGTGTTTATGGCTACACCTTC.

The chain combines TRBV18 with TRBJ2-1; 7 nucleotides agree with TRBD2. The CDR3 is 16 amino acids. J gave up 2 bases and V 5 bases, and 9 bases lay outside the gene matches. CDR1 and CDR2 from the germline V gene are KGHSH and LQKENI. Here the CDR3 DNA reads TGTGCCAGCTCAACCAAAACTAGCGCACCCTACAATGAGCAGTTCTTC. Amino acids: CASSTKTSAPYNEQFF.

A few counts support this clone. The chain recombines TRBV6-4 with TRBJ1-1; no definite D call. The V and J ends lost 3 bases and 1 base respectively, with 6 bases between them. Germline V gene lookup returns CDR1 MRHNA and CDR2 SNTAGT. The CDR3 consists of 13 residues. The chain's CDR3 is CASSDQENTEAFF. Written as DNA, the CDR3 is TGTGCCAGCAGTGATCAGGAGAACACTGAAGCTTTCTTT.

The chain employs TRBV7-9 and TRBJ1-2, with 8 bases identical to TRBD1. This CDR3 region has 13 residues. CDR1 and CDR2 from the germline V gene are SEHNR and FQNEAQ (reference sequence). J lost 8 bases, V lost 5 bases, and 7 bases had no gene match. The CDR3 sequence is CASSIDRGEGYTF. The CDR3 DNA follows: TGTGCCAGCAGCATTGACAGGGGTGAGGGCTACACCTTC.

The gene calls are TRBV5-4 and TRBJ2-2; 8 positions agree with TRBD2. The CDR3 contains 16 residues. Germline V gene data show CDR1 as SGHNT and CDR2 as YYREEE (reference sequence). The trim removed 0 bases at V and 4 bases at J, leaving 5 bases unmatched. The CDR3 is CASSLELAEITGELFF. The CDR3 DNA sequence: TGTGCCAGCAGCTTGGAACTAGCGGAGATCACCGGGGAGCTGTTTTTT.

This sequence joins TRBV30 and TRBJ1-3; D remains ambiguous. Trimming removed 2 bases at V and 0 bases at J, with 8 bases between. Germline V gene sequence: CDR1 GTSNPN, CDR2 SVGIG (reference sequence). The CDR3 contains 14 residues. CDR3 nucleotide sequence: TGTGCCTGGAGTCGAGAGGGCTCTGGAAACACCATATATTTT. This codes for CAWSREGSGNTIYF.

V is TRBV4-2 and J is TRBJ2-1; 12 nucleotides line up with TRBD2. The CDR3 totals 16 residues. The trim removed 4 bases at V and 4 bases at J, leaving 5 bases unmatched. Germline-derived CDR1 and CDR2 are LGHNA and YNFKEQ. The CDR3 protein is CASSPSTSGGYNEQFF. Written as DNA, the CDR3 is TGTGCCAGCAGCCCCTCGACTAGCGGGGGATACAATGAGCAGTTCTTC.

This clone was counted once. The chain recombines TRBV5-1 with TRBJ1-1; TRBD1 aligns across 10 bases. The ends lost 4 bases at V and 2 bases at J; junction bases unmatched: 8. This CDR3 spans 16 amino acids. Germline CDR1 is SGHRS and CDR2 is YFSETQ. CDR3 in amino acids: CASSRVGTGDNTEAFF. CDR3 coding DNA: TGCGCCAGCAGCCGAGTAGGGACAGGGGATAACACTGAAGCTTTCTTT.